The 24 T cell receptor beta chains given below trace back to one sample, sequenced in a study of blood T cell repertoires in COVID-19. Using immunoSEQ multiplex PCR, the repertoire was profiled, and TCRdb retains in-frame clones only, with some absent. This table holds 250,000 to 350,000 clones, roughly 86% found once. The sample taken for sequencing was peripheral blood. Receptor source: a woman in her forties or fifties who had recovered from COVID-19.

Written as DNA, the CDR3 is TGTGCCAGCAGCCTTACCGGGACAGGGACGTATGGCTACACCTTC. Residues: CASSLTGTGTYGYTF. This chain joins TRBV7-2 and TRBJ1-2, with 9 bases fitting TRBD1. There are 15 residues in the CDR3. The V gene's germline CDR1 is SGHTA and CDR2 FQGNSA. V lost 5 bases to trimming and J lost 5 bases; unmatched junction nucleotides: 9.

This clone was seen a few times. The chain uses TRBV28 and TRBJ2-7, with TRBD1 identical over 9 bases. The CDR3 runs 15 residues. Germline V lookup: CDR1 MDHEN, CDR2 SYDVKM. Trimming removed 5 bases from V and 5 bases from J; junction bases left unmatched: 10. CDR3 in amino acids: CASSALGQGSDEQYF. The CDR3 bases are TGTGCCAGCAGTGCGCTGGGACAGGGATCTGACGAGCAGTACTTC.

The chain employs TRBV10-3 and TRBJ1-2, with 7 bases lining up with TRBD1. The ends lost 2 bases at V and 5 bases at J; junction bases unmatched: 5. The CDR3 totals 14 residues. The germline V gene encodes CDR1 ENHRY and CDR2 SYGVKD. The CDR3 is CAISEDREVYGYTF. CDR3 coding DNA: TGTGCCATCAGTGAGGACAGGGAAGTGTATGGCTACACCTTC.

The V and J genes are TRBV7-2 and TRBJ2-3, with 10 bases identical to TRBD2. CDR1 and CDR2 from the germline V gene are SGHTA and FQGNSA. The CDR3 loop spans 14 amino acids. With V trimmed by 4 bases and J by 7 bases, 5 bases remained unmatched. The CDR3 bases are TGTGCCAGCAGCTCAAATAGCGGGGGGAATACGCAGTATTTT. This translates into CASSSNSGGNTQYF.

Here the CDR3 DNA reads TGCGCCAGAGGGGACATGTCTAGCACAGATACGCAGTATTTT. Translation gives CARGDMSSTDTQYF. This chain uses TRBV10-1 with TRBJ2-3, with a weak D call TRBD1 (6 bases). CDR1 is WNHNN and CDR2 is SYGVQD in the germline V gene (reference sequence). This CDR3 spans 14 amino acids. Trimming left V 9 bases short and J 0 bases short, with 13 bases between.

The rearrangement uses TRBV3-1 (or the pseudogene TRBV3-2) and TRBJ2-7, with D possibly matching TRBD2 (9 bases). Per germline, CDR1 LGHDT and CDR2 YNNKEL (reference sequence). V gave up 4 bases and J gave up 6 bases, with 19 bases separating them. The CDR3 consists of 15 residues. This chain's CDR3 is CASSPSGRTGSEQYF. The DNA of the CDR3 is TGTGCCAGCAGCCCCAGCGGGAGGACAGGGTCCGAGCAGTACTTC.

CDR3 bases: TGTGCCAGCAGCTTACAGGGACAATCTAGCAATCAGCCCCAGCATTTT. This sequence encodes CASSLQGQSSNQPQHF. The genes are TRBV7-2 and TRBJ1-5; a possible D gene is TRBD1 (6 bases). V was clipped by 2 bases and J by 0 bases, with 11 bases between them. Germline V gene sequence: CDR1 SGHTA, CDR2 FQGNSA. The CDR3 is 16 amino acids.

The chain joins TRBV4-2 to TRBJ2-7, with 8 bases matching TRBD2. The V and J ends lost 3 bases and 4 bases, in that order; junction bases with no gene match: 5. The CDR3 runs to 14 residues. Germline V gives CDR1 LGHNA, CDR2 YNFKEQ. The CDR3 coding sequence is TGTGCCAGCAGCCAGTCGACTAGCGAATACGAGCAGTACTTC. Translation gives CASSQSTSEYEQYF.

The chain links TRBV7-3 to TRBJ2-1, with a weak D call TRBD1 (5 bases). Germline CDR1 reads SGHTA; CDR2 reads FQGTGA. The CDR3 is 12 amino acids. Between the trimmed V and J ends, which lost 0 bases and 9 bases, there was a span of 6 bases. CDR3 region: CASSLTQGEQFF. The CDR3 coding sequence is TGTGCCAGCAGCTTAACGCAGGGTGAGCAGTTCTTC.

The rearrangement uses TRBV9 and TRBJ1-1, with D hard to call. Per the germline V gene, CDR1 is SGDLS and CDR2 is YYNGEE. V was pared by 0 bases and J by 1 base, with 7 bases between. The CDR3 has 14 residues. CDR3 in amino acids: CASSVVSGNTEAFF. CDR3 DNA: TGTGCCAGCAGCGTAGTATCGGGGAACACTGAAGCTTTCTTT.

The chain uses TRBV18 and TRBJ2-7, with 7 bases identical to TRBD1. The CDR3 has 14 amino acids. Germline V lookup: CDR1 KGHSH, CDR2 LQKENI. The J segment lost 3 bases and the V segment lost 3 bases, leaving 5 bases of the junction unmatched. CDR3 sequence reads: CASSPTDRSYEQYF. Written as DNA, the CDR3 is TGTGCCAGCTCACCCACGGACAGGAGCTACGAGCAGTACTTC.

V usage is TRBV12-3 or TRBV12-4 and J usage is TRBJ1-2, with TRBD1 as a possible D gene (5 bases). The CDR3 covers 12 residues. Trimming pared 5 bases from V and 9 bases from J, leaving 13 bases between. The DNA for the CDR3 is TGTGCCAGCAGTCCTCAGGGCCGGAGCTACACCTTC. It translates to CASSPQGRSYTF.

Details on this clone: Other DNA sequences of this sample code for an identical CDR3. V is TRBV7-2 and J is TRBJ2-7; D gene uncertain. The CDR3 contains 13 residues. Looked up from germline, CDR1 is SGHTA and CDR2 is FQGNSA. Deletions cut 0 bases from V and 3 bases from J, with 6 bases between. DNA of the CDR3: TGTGCCAGCAGCTTAGCATCGAGCTACGAGCAGTACTTC. Translating it yields CASSLASSYEQYF.

This chain links TRBV28 with TRBJ2-5, with 12 bases aligning to TRBD2. This CDR3 spans 20 amino acids. Unmatched junction bases numbered 14, after V lost 3 bases and J lost 0 bases. Per the germline V gene, CDR1 is MDHEN and CDR2 is SYDVKM. Here the CDR3 reads CASSLGRETSGGTYQETQYF. DNA for the CDR3: TGTGCCAGCAGTTTGGGGCGGGAGACTAGCGGGGGAACGTACCAAGAGACCCAGTACTTC.

V gene TRBV2 combines with J gene TRBJ2-1; D not certain. Looked up from germline, CDR1 is SNHLY and CDR2 is FYNNEI. This CDR3 contains 10 residues. V lost 8 bases and J lost 6, with 5 bases in between. The CDR3 DNA is TGTGCCAGCGTGGCCAATGAGCAGTTCTTC. Translating it yields CASVANEQFF.

This clone was recorded once. The chain couples TRBV15 to TRBJ2-7; 10 nucleotides match TRBD1. V shed 1 base, J shed 6 bases, and the junction held 6 bases outside the gene matches. The CDR3 runs 15 residues. Looked up from germline, CDR1 is LNHNV and CDR2 is YYDKDF (reference sequence). In DNA, the CDR3 is TGTGCCACCAGCAGAGGACAGGGGGCGCTAGGCGAGCAGTACTTC. It is translated as CATSRGQGALGEQYF.

The chain is built from TRBV11-2 and TRBJ2-7, with D perhaps TRBD1 (6 bases). The germline CDR1 and CDR2 sequences are SGHAT and FQNNGV. The CDR3 consists of 13 residues. V dropped 6 bases and J dropped 2 bases, with 11 bases sitting between them. The CDR3 here is CASRRTATYEQYF. The CDR3 bases are TGTGCCAGCAGGAGGACAGCAACCTACGAGCAGTACTTC.

The V gene is TRBV5-4, the J gene TRBJ1-2; 7 bases map to TRBD1. V was pared by 0 bases and J by 7 bases, with 12 bases of the junction left unmatched. The CDR3 totals 16 residues. Germline-derived CDR1 and CDR2 are SGHNT and YYREEE (reference sequence). CDR3 protein: CASSLGQDRSYIGYTF. CDR3 DNA sequence: TGTGCCAGCAGCTTGGGACAGGACAGGTCCTATATTGGCTACACCTTC. Based on the CDR3 plus reference TRBV5-4 and TRBJ1-2, the full variable domain is ETGVTQSPTHLIKTRGQQVTLRCSSQSGHNTVSWYQQALGQGPQFIFQYYREEENGRGNFPPRFSGLQFPNYSSELNVNALELDDSALYLCASSLGQDRSYIGYTFGSGTRLTVV.

This chain links TRBV15 with TRBJ2-7; TRBD1 agrees at 9 bases. CDR1 and CDR2 from the germline V gene are LNHNV and YYDKDF (reference sequence). The CDR3 is 16 residues long. J gave up 2 bases and V 0 bases, and 5 bases lay outside the gene matches. The CDR3 region is CATSRDRGQGPYEQYF. The CDR3 bases are TGTGCCACCAGCAGAGATCGGGGACAGGGCCCCTACGAGCAGTACTTC. The full variable domain, completed using reference TRBV15 and TRBJ2-7, is DAMVIQNPRYQVTQFGKPVTLSCSQTLNHNVMYWYQQKSSQAPKLLFHYYDKDFNNEADTPDNFQSRRPNTSFCFLDIRSPGLGDTAMYLCATSRDRGQGPYEQYFGPGTRLTVT.

Note on this clone: Different DNA sequences within this sample yield the same CDR3. This sequence joins TRBV28 and TRBJ2-7; TRBD1 matches at 9 bases. In germline, CDR1 is MDHEN, CDR2 SYDVKM. With V trimmed by 5 bases and J by 3 bases, 8 bases remained unmatched. The CDR3 is 15 amino acids. CDR3 DNA: TGTGCCAGCAGTCCGCCGGGACAGGGAGACTACGAGCAGTACTTC. The encoded protein is CASSPPGQGDYEQYF.

This chain joins TRBV29-1 and TRBJ2-5; D is perhaps TRBD2 (5 bases). CDR1 is SQVTM, CDR2 ANQGSEA, per germline. V was shortened by 0 bases and J by 5 bases, with 13 bases between the two germline ends. This CDR3 is 14 amino acids long. The CDR3 sequence is CSVEDLPSTETQYF. The CDR3 DNA is TGCAGCGTTGAAGATCTTCCTAGCACCGAGACCCAGTACTTC. Filled out from reference TRBV29-1 and TRBJ2-5, the complete variable domain reads SAVISQKPSRDICQRGTSLTIQCQVDSQVTMMFWYRQQPGQSLTLIATANQGSEATYESGFVIDKFPISRPNLTFSTLTVSNMSPEDSSIYLCSVEDLPSTETQYFGPGTRLLVL.

V and J are TRBV5-5 and TRBJ2-2; D perhaps matches TRBD1 (6 bases). Germline loops: CDR1 SGHKS, CDR2 YYEKEE (reference sequence). V lost 3 bases, J lost 6 bases, and 15 bases lay in between. The CDR3 sequence is 15 residues long. The CDR3 reads CASSYTGNVAGELFF. In nucleotides, the CDR3 is TGTGCCAGCAGCTACACAGGGAATGTCGCCGGGGAGCTGTTTTTT.

The chain links TRBV19 to TRBJ1-2; D is possibly TRBD1 (5 bases). The V gene lost 5 bases and the J gene lost 2 bases, with 18 bases spanning the gap. Per the germline V gene, CDR1 is LNHDA and CDR2 is SQIVND (reference sequence). This CDR3 region has 16 residues. The CDR3 region has the DNA TGTGCCAGTAGTTCAAGCGATCAGGGTGGAAACTATGGCTACACCTTC. The encoded protein is CASSSSDQGGNYGYTF.

The chain carries TRBV15 and TRBJ2-2; D perhaps matches TRBD1 (5 bases). The CDR3 is 15 residues long. Germline V lookup: CDR1 LNHNV, CDR2 YYDKDF (reference sequence). Trimming pared 0 bases from V and 2 bases from J, leaving 7 bases between. CDR3 sequence: CATSRDWGNTGELFF. The CDR3 DNA reads TGTGCCACCAGCAGAGATTGGGGCAACACCGGGGAGCTGTTTTTT.